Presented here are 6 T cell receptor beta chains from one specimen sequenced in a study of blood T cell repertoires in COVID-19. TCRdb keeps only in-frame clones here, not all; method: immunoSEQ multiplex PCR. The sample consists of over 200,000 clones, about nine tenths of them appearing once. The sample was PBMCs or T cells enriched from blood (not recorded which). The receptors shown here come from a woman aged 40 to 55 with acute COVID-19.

The CDR3 nucleotides read TGCAGCGTTGGACTTGCAGCAGATACGCAGTATTTT. It specifies CSVGLAADTQYF. J is TRBJ2-3 and V is TRBV29-1, with D unclear. The germline V and J ends were trimmed by 4 bases and 4 bases, with 9 bases remaining between them. Germline CDR1 and CDR2: SQVTM and ANQGSEA. The CDR3 length is 12 residues.

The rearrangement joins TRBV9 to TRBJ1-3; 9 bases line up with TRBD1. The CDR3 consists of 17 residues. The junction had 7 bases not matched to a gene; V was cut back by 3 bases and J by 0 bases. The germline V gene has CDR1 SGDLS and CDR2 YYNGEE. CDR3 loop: CASSASGTGSSGNTIYF. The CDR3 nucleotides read TGTGCCAGCAGCGCATCCGGGACAGGGAGCTCTGGAAACACCATATATTTT.

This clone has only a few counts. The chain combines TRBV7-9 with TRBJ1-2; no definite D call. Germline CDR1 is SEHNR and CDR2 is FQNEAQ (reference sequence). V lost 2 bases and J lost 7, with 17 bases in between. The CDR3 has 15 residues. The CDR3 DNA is TGTGCCAGCAGCTTATCGGATCCAGGTTTGGGTGGCTACACCTTC. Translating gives CASSLSDPGLGGYTF.

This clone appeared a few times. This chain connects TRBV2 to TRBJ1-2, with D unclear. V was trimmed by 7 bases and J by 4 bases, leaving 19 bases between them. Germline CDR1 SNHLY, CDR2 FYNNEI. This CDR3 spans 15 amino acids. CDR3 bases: TGTGCCAGCACTTTCCTCCTTCAGGAGGGCTATGGCTACACCTTC. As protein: CASTFLLQEGYGYTF.

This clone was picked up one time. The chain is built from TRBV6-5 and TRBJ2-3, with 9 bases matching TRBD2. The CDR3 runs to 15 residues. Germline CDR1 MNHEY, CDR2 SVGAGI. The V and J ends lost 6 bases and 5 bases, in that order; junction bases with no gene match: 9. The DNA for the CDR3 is TGTGCCAGCAGGATTTCAGCGGGAGGCCGAGATACGCAGTATTTT. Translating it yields CASRISAGGRDTQYF.

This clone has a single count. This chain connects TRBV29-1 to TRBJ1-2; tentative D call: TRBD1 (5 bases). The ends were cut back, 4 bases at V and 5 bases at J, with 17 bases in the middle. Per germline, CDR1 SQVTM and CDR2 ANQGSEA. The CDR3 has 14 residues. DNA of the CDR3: TGCAGCGTTGCGAGTTCAGGGCGGTCGTATGGCTACACCTTC. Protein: CSVASSGRSYGYTF.